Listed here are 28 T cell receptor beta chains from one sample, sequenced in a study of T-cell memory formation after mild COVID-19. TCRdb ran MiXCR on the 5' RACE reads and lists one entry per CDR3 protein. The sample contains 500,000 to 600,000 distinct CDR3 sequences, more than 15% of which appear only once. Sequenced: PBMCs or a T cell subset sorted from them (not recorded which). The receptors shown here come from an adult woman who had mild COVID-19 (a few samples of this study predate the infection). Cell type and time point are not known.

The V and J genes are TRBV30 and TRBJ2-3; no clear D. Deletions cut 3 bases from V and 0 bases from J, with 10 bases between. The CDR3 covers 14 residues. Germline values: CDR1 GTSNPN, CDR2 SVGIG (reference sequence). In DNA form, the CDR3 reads TGTGCCTGGAGGAAACAAGGAAGCACAGATACGCAGTATTTT. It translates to CAWRKQGSTDTQYF.

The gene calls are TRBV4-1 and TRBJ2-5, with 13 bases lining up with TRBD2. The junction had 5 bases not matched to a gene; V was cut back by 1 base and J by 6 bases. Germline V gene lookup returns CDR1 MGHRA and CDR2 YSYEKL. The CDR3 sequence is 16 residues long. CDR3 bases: TGCGCCAGCAGCCAAGGACCACTAGCGGGGGGGAAGACCCAGTACTTC. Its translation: CASSQGPLAGGKTQYF.

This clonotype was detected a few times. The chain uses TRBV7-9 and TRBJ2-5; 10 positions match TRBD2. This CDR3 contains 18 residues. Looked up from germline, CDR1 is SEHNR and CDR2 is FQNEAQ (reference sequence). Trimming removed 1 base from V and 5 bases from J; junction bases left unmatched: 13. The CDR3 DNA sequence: TGTGCCAGCAGCTTAGGGCCTAGCGGGAGAAAAGGAACGGAGACCCAGTACTTC. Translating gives CASSLGPSGRKGTETQYF.

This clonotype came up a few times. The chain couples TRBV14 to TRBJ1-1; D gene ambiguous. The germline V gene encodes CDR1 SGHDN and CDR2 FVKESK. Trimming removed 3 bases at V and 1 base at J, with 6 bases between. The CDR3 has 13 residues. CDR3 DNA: TGTGCCAGCAGCCATAAGGCGAACACTGAAGCTTTCTTT. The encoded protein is CASSHKANTEAFF.

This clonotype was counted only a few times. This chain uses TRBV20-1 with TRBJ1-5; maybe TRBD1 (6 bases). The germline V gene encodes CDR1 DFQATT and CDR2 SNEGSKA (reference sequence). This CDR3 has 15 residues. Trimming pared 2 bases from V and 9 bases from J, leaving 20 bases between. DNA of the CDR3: TGCAGTGCTAGATCCCGGGACAATCTCTTGGGGCCCCAGCATTTT. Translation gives CSARSRDNLLGPQHF.

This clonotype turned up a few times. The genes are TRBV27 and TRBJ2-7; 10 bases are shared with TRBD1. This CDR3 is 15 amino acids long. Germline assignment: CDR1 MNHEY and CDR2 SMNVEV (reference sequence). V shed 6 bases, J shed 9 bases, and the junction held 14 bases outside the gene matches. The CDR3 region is CASRAFDRGPYGQYF. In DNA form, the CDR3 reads TGTGCCAGCAGGGCCTTCGACAGGGGGCCGTATGGGCAGTACTTC.

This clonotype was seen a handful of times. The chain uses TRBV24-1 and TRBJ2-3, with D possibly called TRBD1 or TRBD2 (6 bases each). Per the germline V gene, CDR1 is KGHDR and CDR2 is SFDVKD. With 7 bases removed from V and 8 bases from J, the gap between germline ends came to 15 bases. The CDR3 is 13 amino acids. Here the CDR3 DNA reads TGTGCCACCAGGGAGGGACACCGCGGTACGCAGTATTTT. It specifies CATREGHRGTQYF.

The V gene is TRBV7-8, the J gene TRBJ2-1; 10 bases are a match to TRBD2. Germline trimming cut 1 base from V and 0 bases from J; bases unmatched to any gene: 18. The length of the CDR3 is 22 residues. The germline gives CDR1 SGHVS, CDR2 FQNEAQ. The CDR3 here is CASSLVAASGSGALSSYNEQFF. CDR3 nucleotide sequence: TGTGCCAGCAGCTTAGTAGCGGCTAGCGGGAGTGGGGCGCTTAGCTCCTACAATGAGCAGTTCTTC.

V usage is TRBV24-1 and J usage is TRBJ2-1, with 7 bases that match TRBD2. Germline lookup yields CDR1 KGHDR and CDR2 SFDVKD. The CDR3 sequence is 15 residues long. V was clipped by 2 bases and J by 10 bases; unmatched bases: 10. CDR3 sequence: CATSDYRAGSQEQFF. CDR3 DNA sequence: TGTGCCACCAGTGATTATCGAGCGGGGTCACAGGAGCAGTTCTTC.

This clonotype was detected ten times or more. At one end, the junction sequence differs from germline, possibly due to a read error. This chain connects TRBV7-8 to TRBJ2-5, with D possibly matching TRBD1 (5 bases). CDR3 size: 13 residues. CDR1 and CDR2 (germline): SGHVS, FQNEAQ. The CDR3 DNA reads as TGCGCCAGCAGCCTGGGAAGGGGAGAGACCCAGTACTTC. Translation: CASSLGRGETQYF.

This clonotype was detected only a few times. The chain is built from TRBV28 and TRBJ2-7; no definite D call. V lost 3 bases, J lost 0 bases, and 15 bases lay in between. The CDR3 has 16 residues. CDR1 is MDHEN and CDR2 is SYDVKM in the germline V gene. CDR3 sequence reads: CASSFPSNVSSYEQYF. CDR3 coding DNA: TGTGCCAGCAGTTTTCCCTCAAATGTATCCTCCTACGAGCAGTACTTC.

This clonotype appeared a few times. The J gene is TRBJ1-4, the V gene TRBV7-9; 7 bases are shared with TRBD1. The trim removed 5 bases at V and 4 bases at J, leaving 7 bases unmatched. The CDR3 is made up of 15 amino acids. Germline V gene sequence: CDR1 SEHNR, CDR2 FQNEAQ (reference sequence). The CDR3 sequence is CASSLGGTVNEKLFF. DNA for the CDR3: TGTGCCAGCAGCCTGGGCGGGACAGTTAATGAAAAACTGTTTTTT.

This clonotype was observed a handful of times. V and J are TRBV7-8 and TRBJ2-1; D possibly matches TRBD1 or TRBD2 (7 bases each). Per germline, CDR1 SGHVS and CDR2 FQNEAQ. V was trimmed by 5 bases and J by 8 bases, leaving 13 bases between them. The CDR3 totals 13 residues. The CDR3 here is CASSLQGGDEQFF. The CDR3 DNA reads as TGTGCCAGCAGCCTCCAGGGGGGGGATGAGCAGTTCTTC.

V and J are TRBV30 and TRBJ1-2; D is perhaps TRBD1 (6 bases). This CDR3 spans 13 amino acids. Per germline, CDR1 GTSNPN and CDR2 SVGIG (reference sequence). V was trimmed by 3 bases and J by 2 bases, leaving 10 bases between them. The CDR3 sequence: CAWSLGQNYGYTF. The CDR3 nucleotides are TGTGCCTGGAGCCTTGGACAGAACTATGGCTACACCTTC.

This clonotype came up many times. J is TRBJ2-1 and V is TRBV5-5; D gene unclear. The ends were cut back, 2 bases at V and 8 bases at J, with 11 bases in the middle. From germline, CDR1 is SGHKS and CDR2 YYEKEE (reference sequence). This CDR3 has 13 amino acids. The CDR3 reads CASSFRVPDEQFF. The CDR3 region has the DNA TGTGCCAGCAGCTTTAGGGTTCCTGATGAGCAGTTCTTC.

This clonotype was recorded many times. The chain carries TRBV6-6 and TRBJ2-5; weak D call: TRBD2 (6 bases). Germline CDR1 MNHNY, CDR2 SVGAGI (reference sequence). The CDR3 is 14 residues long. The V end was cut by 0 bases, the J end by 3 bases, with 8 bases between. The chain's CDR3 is CASSYSGSEETQYF. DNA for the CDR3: TGTGCCAGCAGTTACTCCGGGAGTGAAGAGACCCAGTACTTC.

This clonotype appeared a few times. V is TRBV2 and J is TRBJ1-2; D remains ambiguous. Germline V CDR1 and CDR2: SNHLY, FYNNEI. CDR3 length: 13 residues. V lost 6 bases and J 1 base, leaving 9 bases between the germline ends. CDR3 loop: CASRGAFNYGYTF. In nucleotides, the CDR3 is TGTGCCAGCAGGGGAGCCTTTAACTATGGCTACACCTTC.

The CDR3 reads CSAPTSGRSSYEQYF. CDR3 coding DNA: TGCAGTGCGCCGACTAGCGGAAGAAGCTCCTACGAGCAGTACTTC. The V call is TRBV20-1, the J call TRBJ2-7; 9 bases agree with TRBD2. The CDR3 sequence is 15 residues long. J was trimmed by 0 bases and V by 6 bases; bases with no gene match: 9. The germline V gene encodes CDR1 DFQATT and CDR2 SNEGSKA (reference sequence).

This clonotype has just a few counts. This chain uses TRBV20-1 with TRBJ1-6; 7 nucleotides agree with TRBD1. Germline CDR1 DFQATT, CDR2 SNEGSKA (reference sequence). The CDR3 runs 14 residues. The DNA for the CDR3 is TGCAGCGTAACAGCTAGACAGGGTAGTTCACCCCTCCACTTT. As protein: CSVTARQGSSPLHF.

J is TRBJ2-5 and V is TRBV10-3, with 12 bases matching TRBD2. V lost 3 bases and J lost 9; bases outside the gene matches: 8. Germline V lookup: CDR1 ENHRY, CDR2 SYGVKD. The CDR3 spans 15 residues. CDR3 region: CAISDWTSGAGAQYF. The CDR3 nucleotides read TGTGCCATCAGTGATTGGACTAGCGGGGCAGGGGCCCAGTACTTC.

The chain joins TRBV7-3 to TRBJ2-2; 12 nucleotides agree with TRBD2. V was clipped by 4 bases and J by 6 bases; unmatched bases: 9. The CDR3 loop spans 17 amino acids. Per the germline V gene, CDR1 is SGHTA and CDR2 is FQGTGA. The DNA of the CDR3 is TGTGCCAGCAGCTCCGAGACTAGCGGGAGTTTCCCCGGGGAGCTGTTTTTT. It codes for CASSSETSGSFPGELFF.

The DNA for the CDR3 is TGTGCCAGCGCAGGGGGTGTCACCTACGAGCAGTACTTC. The encoded protein is CASAGGVTYEQYF. This chain links TRBV12-3 or TRBV12-4 with TRBJ2-7, with 7 bases matching TRBD1. The CDR3 runs to 13 residues. Trimming at V came to 8 bases and at J to 2 bases, leaving 6 bases not matched to a gene.

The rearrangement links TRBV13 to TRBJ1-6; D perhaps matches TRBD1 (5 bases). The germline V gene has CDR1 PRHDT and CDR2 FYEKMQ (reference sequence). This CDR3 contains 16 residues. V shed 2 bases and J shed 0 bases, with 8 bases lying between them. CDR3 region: CASSLRGSSYNSPLHF. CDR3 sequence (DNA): TGTGCCAGCAGCTTACGGGGGAGCTCCTATAATTCACCCCTCCACTTT. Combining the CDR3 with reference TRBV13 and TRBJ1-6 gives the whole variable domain AAGVIQSPRHLIKEKRETATLKCYPIPRHDTVYWYQQGPGQDPQFLISFYEKMQSDKGSIPDRFSAQQFSDYHSELNMSSLELGDSALYFCASSLRGSSYNSPLHFGNGTRLTVT.

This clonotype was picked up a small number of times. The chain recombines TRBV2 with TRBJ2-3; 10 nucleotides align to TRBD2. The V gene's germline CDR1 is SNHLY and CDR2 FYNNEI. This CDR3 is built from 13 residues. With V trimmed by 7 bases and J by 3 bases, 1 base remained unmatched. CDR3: CASTSGRTDTQYF. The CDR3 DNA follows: TGTGCCAGCACTAGCGGGAGAACAGATACGCAGTATTTT.

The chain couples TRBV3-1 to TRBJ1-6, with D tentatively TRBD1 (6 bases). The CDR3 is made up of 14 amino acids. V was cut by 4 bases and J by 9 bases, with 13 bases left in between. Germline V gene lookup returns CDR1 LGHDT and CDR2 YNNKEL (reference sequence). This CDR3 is CASSLQGKVSPLHF. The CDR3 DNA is TGTGCCAGCAGCCTACAGGGCAAGGTTTCACCCCTCCACTTT.

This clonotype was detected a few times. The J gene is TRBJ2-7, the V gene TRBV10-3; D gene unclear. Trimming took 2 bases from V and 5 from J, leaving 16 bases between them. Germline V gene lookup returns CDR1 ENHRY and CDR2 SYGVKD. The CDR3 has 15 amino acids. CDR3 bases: TGTGCCATCAGTGAGCCGGCGGAGCCGGGCCACGAGCAGTACTTC. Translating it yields CAISEPAEPGHEQYF.

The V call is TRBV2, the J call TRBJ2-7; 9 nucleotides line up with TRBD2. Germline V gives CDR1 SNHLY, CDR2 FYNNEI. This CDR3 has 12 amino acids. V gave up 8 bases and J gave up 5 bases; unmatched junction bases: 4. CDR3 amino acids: CASGGLANEQYF. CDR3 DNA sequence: TGTGCCAGCGGGGGACTAGCTAACGAGCAGTACTTC.

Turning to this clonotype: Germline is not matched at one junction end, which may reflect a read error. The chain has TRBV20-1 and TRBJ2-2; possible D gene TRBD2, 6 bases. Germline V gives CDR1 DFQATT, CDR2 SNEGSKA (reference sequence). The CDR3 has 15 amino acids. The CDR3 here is CSARGRTIATGELFF. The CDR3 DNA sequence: TGCAGTGCGAGAGGCCGGACTATTGCCACCGGGGAGCTGTTTTTT.